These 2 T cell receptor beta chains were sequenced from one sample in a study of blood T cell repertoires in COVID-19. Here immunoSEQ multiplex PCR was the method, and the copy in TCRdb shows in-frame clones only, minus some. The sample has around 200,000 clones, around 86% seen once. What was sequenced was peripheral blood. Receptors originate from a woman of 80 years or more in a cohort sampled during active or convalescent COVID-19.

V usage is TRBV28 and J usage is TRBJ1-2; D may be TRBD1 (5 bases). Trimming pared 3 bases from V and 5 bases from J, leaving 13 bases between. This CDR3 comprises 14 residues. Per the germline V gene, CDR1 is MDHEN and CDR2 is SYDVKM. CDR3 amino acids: CASSFVTDTYGYTF. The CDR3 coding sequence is TGTGCCAGCAGTTTCGTAACGGACACTTATGGCTACACCTTC.

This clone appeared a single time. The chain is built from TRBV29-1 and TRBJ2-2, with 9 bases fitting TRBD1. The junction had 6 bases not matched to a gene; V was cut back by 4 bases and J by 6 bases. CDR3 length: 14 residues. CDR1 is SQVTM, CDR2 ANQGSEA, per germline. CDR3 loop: CSVGRQGVPGELFF. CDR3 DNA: TGCAGCGTTGGCCGACAGGGGGTGCCCGGGGAGCTGTTTTTT.